Described below is a single TCR beta chain sequence and its context. What it recognizes is unknown. Clones were sequenced by immunoSEQ multiplex PCR, and TCRdb holds only the in-frame ones, with some missing. The table has roughly 380,000 clones, around 89% seen once. This CDR3 has 16 residues. Germline loops: CDR1 SGHDT, CDR2 YYEEEE. V was clipped by 5 bases and J by 5 bases; unmatched bases: 14. This entry is derived from a study of Ad26.COV2.S vaccination and SARS-CoV-2 variants. Noted treatment: roughly 20 received Ad26.COV2.S at low or high dose, single or two shots; about 5 received placebo; per-sample allocation not given. Repertoires come from day 63 after the first vaccine or placebo injection. Vaccination employed an Ad26 vector expressing the Wuhan-strain SARS-CoV-2 spike. General study findings and limits: Vaccine recipients showed a spike-specific TCR breadth that was higher than in placebo recipients. Substantial breadth in spike-specific CD8+ and CD4+ T cell responses was reportedly seen after vaccination.

This sequence was found in a person between 18 and 65 years old who received the Ad26.COV2.S COVID-19 vaccine or a placebo. The sample here was peripheral blood, taken in a trial of Ad26.COV2.S vaccine versus placebo. The J gene is TRBJ2-3, the V gene TRBV5-6; TRBD1 matches 7 bases. Here the CDR3 DNA reads TGTGCCAGCAGTTCGGTTACAGGGGTATGGCAAGATACGCAGTATTTT. Its protein product is CASSSVTGVWQDTQYF.